These 10 T cell receptor beta chains share one sample of origin, sequenced in a study of PD-L1 blockade in urothelial cancer (dated by TCRdb to 2015 to 2018). The time point label, read with the paper, signifies: peripheral blood 6 weeks after treatment start. Library preparation employed the immunoSEQ multiplex PCR assay. TCRdb limited this immuneACCESS table to in-frame rearrangements with V and J called. A share of clones is missing; checked studies link under half to unresolved V genes, and the rest is unexplained. In this sample the table shows 90,000 to 130,000 clones, around 93% of which occur a single time. The top ten constitute 3.5% to 4.5% of the sample. Material: PBMCs, obtained around atezolizumab (anti-PD-L1) treatment. The receptors were sampled from a man aged 60 to 69 with urothelial cancer.

This sequence joins TRBV21-1 and TRBJ2-5; TRBD1 was called by the table and not checked on the DNA. TRBV21-1 counts as a pseudogene. The CDR3 is made up of 17 amino acids. For the CDR3, the DNA is TGTGCCAGCAGCAAAGAAGGACCGGACAGGGGTACAGAGACCCAGTACTTC. Residues: CASSKEGPDRGTETQYF.

In its sample, this clone was seen once. V and J are TRBV15 and TRBJ1-3; TRBD1 might be the D (5 bases). V dropped 4 bases and J dropped 0 bases, with 16 bases sitting between them. CDR3 length equals 17 residues. Germline values: CDR1 LNHNV, CDR2 YYDKDF (reference sequence). Written as DNA, the CDR3 is TGTGCCACCAGCAAGTGGAAAACAGGTTACTCTGGAAACACCATATATTTT. Its protein product is CATSKWKTGYSGNTIYF. Using reference TRBV15 and TRBJ1-3 for the parts outside the CDR3, the full variable domain is DAMVIQNPRYQVTQFGKPVTLSCSQTLNHNVMYWYQQKSSQAPKLLFHYYDKDFNNEADTPDNFQSRRPNTSFCFLDIRSPGLGDTAMYLCATSKWKTGYSGNTIYFGEGSWLTVV.

The gene calls are TRBV11-2 and TRBJ1-5; D not certain. This CDR3 comprises 13 residues. Per the germline V gene, CDR1 is SGHAT and CDR2 is FQNNGV. Deletions cut 0 bases from V and 6 bases from J, with 6 bases between. As DNA, the CDR3 is TGTGCCAGCAGCTTAGATCCCGGTCAGCCCCAGCATTTT. This encodes CASSLDPGQPQHF.

The chain employs TRBV12-5 and TRBJ2-7, with D possibly matching TRBD1 (6 bases). Trimming stripped 0 bases from V and 2 bases from J, with 23 bases between. The CDR3 spans 19 residues. Germline V gene data show CDR1 as LGHNT and CDR2 as FRNRAP. The CDR3 DNA reads TGTGCTAGTGGTTTGGTACACTGGGTAGGTGAACAGGGAGCCTACGAGCAGTACTTC. Protein product: CASGLVHWVGEQGAYEQYF.

V and J are TRBV6-1 and TRBJ1-6, with D tentatively TRBD1 (5 bases). With 4 bases removed from V and 8 bases from J, the gap between germline ends came to 18 bases. The CDR3 loop spans 16 amino acids. Per germline, CDR1 MNHNS and CDR2 SASEGT. CDR3 sequence reads: CASSGWDLTGDSPLHF. The CDR3 DNA reads TGTGCCAGCAGTGGCTGGGACCTCACGGGGGATTCACCCCTCCACTTT.

The chain employs TRBV25-1 and TRBJ2-5; D possibly corresponds to TRBD1 (6 bases). Trimming cost V 7 bases and J 5 bases, with 23 bases left between them. CDR3 length equals 16 residues. Germline values: CDR1 MGHDK, CDR2 SYGVNS. The CDR3 DNA follows: TGTGCCAGCATGGGGGTTCAACAGGGTGGATTGGAGACCCAGTACTTC. Translating it yields CASMGVQQGGLETQYF.

J is TRBJ1-5 and V is TRBV10-2, with D uncertain. V shed 5 bases and J shed 0 bases, with 14 bases lying between them. The CDR3 loop spans 16 amino acids. The V gene's germline CDR1 is WSHSY and CDR2 SAAADI. Here the CDR3 DNA reads TGCGCCAGCAGTTATTTTGCGTCCGGTAGCAATCAGCCCCAGCATTTT. This encodes CASSYFASGSNQPQHF.

This rearrangement joins TRBV11-2 to TRBJ1-1; D is perhaps TRBD1 (6 bases). CDR3 length: 13 residues. CDR1 is SGHAT and CDR2 is FQNNGV in the germline V gene. V lost 5 bases to trimming and J lost 4 bases, with 11 bases between them. This chain's CDR3 is CASSEQGRTEAFF. CDR3 DNA: TGTGCCAGCAGCGAACAGGGTCGCACTGAAGCTTTCTTT.

The chain is built from TRBV27 and TRBJ2-7; D might be TRBD2 (6 bases). The CDR3 loop spans 14 amino acids. The V and J ends lost 2 bases and 0 bases respectively, with 8 bases between them. Germline assignment: CDR1 MNHEY and CDR2 SMNVEV (reference sequence). This CDR3 reads CASSLAGLSYEQYF. CDR3 sequence (DNA): TGTGCCAGCAGTTTAGCGGGACTCTCCTACGAGCAGTACTTC.

This clone was found once. The V gene is TRBV19, the J gene TRBJ2-7; D may be TRBD1 (6 bases). Looked up from germline, CDR1 is LNHDA and CDR2 is SQIVND (reference sequence). V lost 2 bases, J lost 6 bases, and 14 bases lay in between. The CDR3 runs 14 residues. The CDR3 region is CASSIKQGLVEQYF. For the CDR3, the DNA is TGTGCCAGTAGTATAAAACAGGGCTTGGTCGAGCAGTACTTC.